This T cell receptor (beta chain) was found in a study of T cell changes during pregnancy in multiple sclerosis. Profiled with immunoSEQ multiplex PCR; TCRdb holds only in-frame clones, not every one. The table shows 70,000 to 80,000 clones, with less than 95% occurring only once. With V trimmed by 7 bases and J by 5 bases, 12 bases remained unmatched. Germline CDR1 is MNHNY and CDR2 is SVGAGI (reference sequence). The CDR3 is made up of 15 amino acids. This receptor was taken from a female donor with multiple sclerosis, enrolled in a pregnancy study. The genes are TRBV6-6 and TRBJ1-1; 8 positions agree with TRBD1. Source: peripheral blood, taken in the third trimester of pregnancy. The CDR3 protein is CASIPPGGPRTEAFF. Written as DNA, the CDR3 is TGTGCCAGCATCCCTCCAGGGGGCCCGAGGACTGAAGCTTTCTTT.